This T cell receptor (beta chain) was sequenced for a study of blood T cells in healthy people across ages. Together with a sample-barcoded 5' primer, a J-beta primer mix was included in a second PCR lasting roughly 6 to 12 cycles. TCRdb fed the 5' RACE reads into MiXCR, producing one record per CDR3 protein. The sample lists under 2,000,000 distinct CDR3 sequences, less than 50% seen once, with less than 2.5% in the top ten. V shed 3 bases and J shed 7 bases, with 12 bases lying between them. Germline CDR1 and CDR2: DFQATT and SNEGSKA (reference sequence). The CDR3 is made up of 12 amino acids. The sequenced sample was blood. This sequence joins TRBV20-1 and TRBJ1-2; D is uncertain. The sequence came from a woman aged 35 to 49 in good health. Here the CDR3 reads CSASPLRGGYTF. Written as DNA, the CDR3 is TGCAGTGCTAGTCCCCTTCGAGGTGGCTACACCTTC.